This T cell receptor beta chain was recovered during a study of OX40 agonist ivuxolimab in advanced cancers. Profiling relied on immunoSEQ multiplex PCR, and the TCRdb table lists in-frame clones only, not all of them. The data show more than 100,000 clones, 90% to 95% seen once. Germline trimming cut 2 bases from V and 5 bases from J; bases unmatched to any gene: 13. This CDR3 has 18 residues. Germline V lookup: CDR1 KGHSH, CDR2 LQKENI. The clonotype comes from an adult with an advanced solid tumor such as melanoma, head and neck, liver or kidney cancer. Here the sequenced sample was CD4+ or CD8+ T cells sorted from blood, taken in a trial of the OX40 agonist ivuxolimab. The V and J genes are TRBV18 and TRBJ2-3; 10 bases are a match to TRBD2. CDR3 bases: TGTGCCAGCTCACCAGCGGCGAGCGGGGGGGCCCCAAAAGATACGCAGTATTTT. Translation gives CASSPAASGGAPKDTQYF.